The 28 T cell receptor beta chains listed next were all sequenced from one sample in a study of T cells after posttransplantation cyclophosphamide listed by TCRdb under 2016. Library preparation was by the immunoSEQ multiplex PCR assay. The table was pulled from immuneACCESS by TCRdb, which kept in-frame rearrangements only. Such tables lose some clones; where checked, under half of the loss comes from unresolved V genes, and the rest has no known cause. This sample lists about 42,000 clones; around 90% were detected once. Roughly 2.5% of the sample comes from the top ten. The intended sense of this specimen's treatment or condition label: high-dose cyclophosphamide on days +3 and +4 as single-agent GVHD prophylaxis. Busulfan and fludarabine conditioning, a related or unrelated marrow graft, and cyclophosphamide on days +3 and +4 were given to PTCy patients. Sequences were derived from PBMCs, sampled about 60 days after allogeneic stem cell transplant with posttransplant cyclophosphamide. These TCRs come from a male patient between 55 and 70 years old who received an allogeneic stem cell transplant from a related donor and was CMV-positive. Following a transplant, some T lymphocytes may have been derived from the graft donor.

This clone was seen a handful of times. This chain uses TRBV4-1 with TRBJ2-1; 10 positions match TRBD1. The V gene's germline CDR1 is MGHRA and CDR2 YSYEKL. Unmatched junction bases numbered 13, after V lost 1 base and J lost 7 bases. The CDR3 sequence is 18 residues long. CDR3 coding DNA: TGCGCCAGCAGCCAAGGAGGGTTCGGGACAGGGGTGGGGAATGAGCAGTTCTTC. Protein: CASSQGGFGTGVGNEQFF.

This rearrangement joins TRBV6-5 to TRBJ1-1, with 7 bases that match TRBD1. Germline V lookup: CDR1 MNHEY, CDR2 SVGAGI. The CDR3 covers 13 residues. The V segment lost 2 bases and the J segment 11 bases; nucleotides outside the gene matches: 8. CDR3 in DNA: TGTGCCAGCAGTTACCCCGGACAGGCGGCGGCTTTCTTT. It translates to CASSYPGQAAAFF.

This clone was picked up one time. The gene calls are TRBV6-5 and TRBJ2-1; TRBD2 matches at 10 bases. Germline V CDR1 and CDR2: MNHEY, SVGAGI. V shed 2 bases and J 9 bases; nucleotides not matched to a gene: 4. CDR3 size: 14 residues. The CDR3 DNA is TGTGCCAGCAGTTACAAGCGGGGGGGGTTTGAGCAGTTCTTC. Encoded protein: CASSYKRGGFEQFF.

A few counts support this clone. The chain combines TRBV7-2 with TRBJ1-5; 8 bases align to TRBD1. The CDR3 loop spans 14 amino acids. J was trimmed by 5 bases and V by 7 bases; bases with no gene match: 7. Germline values: CDR1 SGHTA, CDR2 FQGNSA. CDR3 nucleotide sequence: TGTGCCAGCACCAAGGACAGGGATGATCAGCCCCAGCATTTT. The encoded protein is CASTKDRDDQPQHF.

This clone came up once. V is TRBV11-3 and J is TRBJ2-1; 11 bases map to TRBD2. Germline CDR1 reads SGHNT; CDR2 reads YENEEA. There are 15 residues in the CDR3. J lost 4 bases, V lost 2 bases, and 1 base had no gene match. The CDR3: CASSLLAGGYNEQFF. CDR3 DNA: TGTGCCAGCAGCTTACTAGCGGGGGGTTACAATGAGCAGTTCTTC.

The chain couples TRBV19 to TRBJ1-2; no definite D call. From germline, CDR1 is LNHDA and CDR2 SQIVND (reference sequence). CDR3 length: 13 residues. V shed 9 bases and J shed 8 bases, with 19 bases lying between them. CDR3 residues: CASTPLRSGGYTF. CDR3 sequence (DNA): TGTGCCAGCACTCCCCTTCGGAGCGGAGGCTACACCTTC.

This chain connects TRBV6-5 to TRBJ2-7; 11 bases are a match to TRBD1. The CDR3 totals 14 residues. CDR1 is MNHEY and CDR2 is SVGAGI in the germline V gene. The junction had 9 bases not matched to a gene; V was cut back by 8 bases and J by 6 bases. The CDR3 is CASHPGQGVGEQYV. DNA for the CDR3: TGTGCCAGCCATCCGGGACAGGGGGTCGGCGAGCAGTACGTC.

The V gene is TRBV7-8, the J gene TRBJ2-1; 7 bases match TRBD1. Losses at the gene ends were 1 base for V and 7 bases for J; bases not matched to a gene: 7. Germline V gene data show CDR1 as SGHVS and CDR2 as FQNEAQ. CDR3 size: 15 residues. DNA of the CDR3: TGTGCCAGCAGCTTAGACAGGGGTTTTGCTAATGAGCAGTTCTTC. Its translation is CASSLDRGFANEQFF.

This clone is a singleton in its sample. This chain joins TRBV2 and TRBJ1-4; no clear D. The CDR3 has 15 residues. The V gene's germline CDR1 is SNHLY and CDR2 FYNNEI. CDR3 amino acids: CAISSSPGSRLGLFF. In DNA form, the CDR3 reads TGTGCTATCAGTTCTTCTCCGGGGTCCAGGCTAGGTCTGTTTTTT.

The genes are TRBV5-4 and TRBJ1-1, with 9 bases aligning to TRBD1. The CDR3 extends over 15 amino acids. Germline CDR1 SGHNT, CDR2 YYREEE (reference sequence). Trimming at V came to 4 bases and at J to 1 base, leaving 5 bases not matched to a gene. The CDR3 nucleotides read TGTGCCAGCAGCAGGGGGACAGGGTCGAACACTGAAGCTTTCTTT. It codes for CASSRGTGSNTEAFF.

The rearrangement joins TRBV5-6 to TRBJ2-3; the D gene is possibly TRBD1 (5 bases). Trimming shortened V by 2 bases and J by 4 bases, and 17 bases separated the two germline ends. Germline loops: CDR1 SGHDT, CDR2 YYEEEE. This CDR3 is built from 16 residues. The CDR3 region has the DNA TGTGCCAGCAGCTTAGGGGCCGGAACACGTGCAGATACGCAGTATTTT. Amino acids: CASSLGAGTRADTQYF.

The chain carries TRBV20-1 and TRBJ1-1; weak D call: TRBD1 (5 bases). In germline, CDR1 is DFQATT, CDR2 SNEGSKA (reference sequence). Trimming took off 5 bases at V and 3 bases at J, with 7 bases between the two ends. The CDR3 length is 11 residues. The CDR3 spells CSAPRDTEAFF. The CDR3 DNA sequence: TGCAGTGCTCCCAGGGACACTGAAGCTTTCTTT.

V usage is TRBV6-5 and J usage is TRBJ1-2, with no clear D. Germline CDR1 and CDR2: MNHEY and SVGAGI. Trimming cost V 7 bases and J 5 bases, with 11 bases left between them. This CDR3 is built from 12 residues. CDR3 sequence (DNA): TGTGCCAGCAAAAGAGGCACTTATGGCTACACCTTC. It translates to CASKRGTYGYTF.

The chain uses TRBV18 and TRBJ2-7; 10 bases map to TRBD1. V was clipped by 3 bases and J by 3 bases; unmatched bases: 5. Germline loops: CDR1 KGHSH, CDR2 LQKENI. This CDR3 is 15 amino acids long. This CDR3 is CASSPTGGSNYEQYV. CDR3 nucleotides: TGTGCCAGCTCACCGACAGGGGGCTCCAACTACGAGCAGTACGTC.

V usage is TRBV19 and J usage is TRBJ1-5; tentative D call: TRBD1 (6 bases). The CDR3 is 15 residues long. Between the trimmed V and J ends, which lost 6 bases and 0 bases, there was a span of 12 bases. Germline V lookup: CDR1 LNHDA, CDR2 SQIVND (reference sequence). The CDR3 reads CASRPRGFSNQPQHF. CDR3 nucleotide sequence: TGTGCCAGTAGGCCGAGGGGGTTTAGCAATCAGCCCCAGCATTTT.

This CDR3 reads CATTKRDTEAFF. CDR3 sequence (DNA): TGTGCCACTACAAAACGGGACACTGAAGCTTTCTTT. V is TRBV19 and J is TRBJ1-1; D is uncertain. Trimming took 10 bases from V and 3 from J, leaving 12 bases between them. The germline V gene encodes CDR1 LNHDA and CDR2 SQIVND (reference sequence). The CDR3 is 12 amino acids.

This chain joins TRBV6-1 and TRBJ2-5; D is possibly TRBD2 (5 bases). The CDR3 runs to 12 residues. Germline CDR1 and CDR2: MNHNS and SASEGT. Deletions cut 7 bases from V and 5 bases from J, with 11 bases between. CDR3 in amino acids: CASTPLGETQYF. CDR3 nucleotides: TGTGCCAGCACTCCACTAGGGGAGACCCAGTACTTC.

The chain carries TRBV5-4 and TRBJ1-2; no definite D call. With 0 bases removed from V and 7 bases from J, the gap between germline ends came to 13 bases. From germline, CDR1 is SGHNT and CDR2 YYREEE (reference sequence). The CDR3 runs to 14 residues. CDR3 amino acids: CASSLAIVEGGYTF. The CDR3 DNA reads as TGTGCCAGCAGCTTGGCTATTGTTGAGGGTGGCTACACCTTC. Full variable domain (outside the CDR3, taken from reference TRBV5-4 and TRBJ1-2): ETGVTQSPTHLIKTRGQQVTLRCSSQSGHNTVSWYQQALGQGPQFIFQYYREEENGRGNFPPRFSGLQFPNYSSELNVNALELDDSALYLCASSLAIVEGGYTFGSGTRLTVV.

The chain employs TRBV5-4 and TRBJ2-3; maybe TRBD2 (6 bases). The CDR3 is made up of 14 amino acids. Between the trimmed V and J ends, which lost 3 bases and 2 bases, there was a span of 10 bases. Germline V gives CDR1 SGHNT, CDR2 YYREEE (reference sequence). The CDR3 protein is CASSSRDSTDTQYF. CDR3 sequence (DNA): TGTGCCAGCAGCTCGCGGGACTCCACAGATACGCAGTATTTT.

This rearrangement joins TRBV28 to TRBJ2-2; 9 bases map to TRBD1. Trimming at V came to 4 bases and at J to 0 bases, leaving 6 bases not matched to a gene. CDR3 length: 17 residues. CDR1 and CDR2 from the germline V gene are MDHEN and SYDVKM. The CDR3 coding sequence is TGTGCCAGCAGTTGGGGGGACAGGGTAGCGAACACCGGGGAGCTGTTTTTT. As protein: CASSWGDRVANTGELFF.

The chain employs TRBV10-2 and TRBJ2-1, with 7 nucleotides matching TRBD2. J was trimmed by 3 bases and V by 0 bases; bases with no gene match: 5. Germline assignment: CDR1 WSHSY and CDR2 SAAADI. The length of the CDR3 is 16 residues. CDR3 residues: CASSESKRGGYNEQFF. DNA for the CDR3: TGCGCCAGCAGTGAGTCGAAGCGCGGGGGCTACAATGAGCAGTTCTTC.

This chain joins TRBV19 and TRBJ2-5; the match to TRBD1 covers 9 bases. The ends lost 3 bases at V and 5 bases at J; junction bases unmatched: 13. Germline loops: CDR1 LNHDA, CDR2 SQIVND (reference sequence). The CDR3 length is 17 residues. The CDR3 protein is CASSIPSGTGSRETQYF. The CDR3, as DNA: TGTGCCAGTAGTATTCCCTCAGGGACAGGGTCTAGGGAGACCCAGTACTTC.

The rearrangement uses TRBV5-6 and TRBJ1-1; no reliable D call. V dropped 1 base and J dropped 11 bases, with 15 bases sitting between them. This CDR3 is built from 13 residues. Germline CDR1 and CDR2: SGHDT and YYEEEE. The CDR3 coding sequence is TGTGCCAGCAGCTTGAACATGGCCCCAGTGGCTTTCTTT. Protein product: CASSLNMAPVAFF. The whole variable domain, remainder taken from reference TRBV5-6 and TRBJ1-1, is DAGVTQSPTHLIKTRGQQVTLRCSPKSGHDTVSWYQQALGQGPQFIFQYYEEEERQRGNFPDRFSGHQFPNYSSELNVNALLLGDSALYLCASSLNMAPVAFFGQGTRLTVV.

The chain carries TRBV11-2 and TRBJ1-2; TRBD1 matches 8 bases. The CDR3 sequence is 17 residues long. Germline V CDR1 and CDR2: SGHAT, FQNNGV. J was trimmed by 1 base and V by 5 bases; bases with no gene match: 12. The CDR3 coding sequence is TGTGCCAGCAGCCCAGGGGGCCGCTACGATTTTAACTATGGCTACACCTTC. It translates to CASSPGGRYDFNYGYTF.

The chain recombines TRBV9 with TRBJ2-1, with TRBD2 identical over 11 bases. Germline V gene lookup returns CDR1 SGDLS and CDR2 YYNGEE. The CDR3 sequence is 15 residues long. Losses at the gene ends were 1 base for V and 5 bases for J; bases not matched to a gene: 2. In DNA form, the CDR3 reads TGTGCCAGCAGCGTATTGACTAGCGGGGACAATGAGCAGTTCTTC. Translation: CASSVLTSGDNEQFF.

This chain connects TRBV27 to TRBJ1-2; 8 bases align to TRBD1. This CDR3 has 13 residues. V gave up 8 bases and J gave up 3 bases; unmatched junction bases: 5. Per germline, CDR1 MNHEY and CDR2 SMNVEV (reference sequence). This chain's CDR3 is CASRAGQDYGYTF. CDR3 nucleotides: TGTGCCAGCCGCGCGGGACAGGACTATGGCTACACCTTC.

The V and J genes are TRBV9 and TRBJ2-1; unclear D gene. Trimming took off 0 bases at V and 5 bases at J, with 21 bases between the two ends. The CDR3 spans 18 residues. In germline, CDR1 is SGDLS, CDR2 YYNGEE. The CDR3 region is CASSVGLGRLLQHNEQFF. The CDR3 DNA reads as TGTGCCAGCAGCGTAGGTCTAGGTAGGTTGTTGCAGCACAATGAGCAGTTCTTC.

This sequence joins TRBV30 and TRBJ2-2; 9 bases are a match to TRBD2. The CDR3 runs to 15 residues. The V and J ends lost 2 bases and 0 bases, in that order; junction bases with no gene match: 1. Germline CDR1 GTSNPN, CDR2 SVGIG (reference sequence). In DNA, the CDR3 is TGTGCCTGGAGTCTAGCGGGGTCGAACACCGGGGAGCTGTTTTTT. Translating gives CAWSLAGSNTGELFF.